The rows below give T cell receptor beta chains drawn from one sample of a study of blood T cell repertoires in COVID-19. The protocol was immunoSEQ multiplex PCR, while the TCRdb copy is restricted to in-frame clones and leaves out a portion. The table records about 47,000 clones, 82% of them present only once. The sequencing input was peripheral blood. These receptors were collected from a human donor with acute or convalescent COVID-19. The donor label of this sample is uncertain. Each CDR3 is given with its conserved first and last residue. The D gene is left open where the match is weak. Clone size, where shown, is once, few, many, or a class for clones that have expanded.

J gene: TRBJ1-1
V gene: TRBV10-1
D gene: NA
clone size: NA
CDR3 protein: CASSSGVAEAFF
CDR3 DNA: TGCGCCAGCAGTTCAGGGGTTGCTGAAGCTTTCTTT

J gene: TRBJ2-1
V gene: TRBV5-5
D gene: NA
clone size: NA
CDR3 protein: CASSLRALLPFF
CDR3 DNA: TGTGCCAGCAGCTTGCGCGCGCTACTGCCGTTCTTC

J gene: TRBJ2-5
V gene: TRBV5-4
D gene: NA
clone size: NA
CDR3 protein: CASSLKQGGDETQYF
CDR3 DNA: TGTGCCAGCAGCTTAAAACAGGGAGGGGACGAGACCCAGTACTTC

J gene: TRBJ2-7
V gene: TRBV10-3
D gene: NA
clone size: NA
CDR3 protein: CAISESVSEQYF
CDR3 DNA: TGTGCCATCAGTGAGTCGGTGAGCGAGCAGTACTTC

J gene: TRBJ2-7
V gene: TRBV5-4
D gene: NA
clone size: NA
CDR3 protein: CASSLAGVAYEQYF
CDR3 DNA: TGTGCCAGCAGCTTGGCGGGAGTGGCCTACGAGCAGTACTTC

J gene: TRBJ1-5
V gene: TRBV7-2
D gene: TRBD1
clone size: NA
CDR3 protein: CASSSTGVNQPQHF
CDR3 DNA: TGTGCCAGCAGCTCGACAGGGGTCAATCAGCCCCAGCATTTT

J gene: TRBJ1-2
V gene: TRBV7-6
D gene: TRBD1
clone size: few
CDR3 protein: CASSSHGQGNYGYTF
CDR3 DNA: TGTGCCAGCAGCTCCCATGGACAGGGGAACTATGGCTACACCTTC

J gene: TRBJ2-5
V gene: TRBV18
D gene: TRBD2
clone size: NA
CDR3 protein: CASSNKRGQETQYF
CDR3 DNA: TGTGCCAGCTCAAATAAGCGGGGCCAAGAGACCCAGTACTTC

J gene: TRBJ1-2
V gene: TRBV27
D gene: TRBD1
clone size: NA
CDR3 protein: CASSRGKTGVYGYTF
CDR3 DNA: TGTGCCAGCAGCCGCGGAAAGACAGGGGTCTATGGCTACACCTTC

J gene: TRBJ2-5
V gene: TRBV24-1
D gene: TRBD2
clone size: few
CDR3 protein: CATSELGLAGEETQYF
CDR3 DNA: TGTGCCACCAGTGAGCTAGGACTAGCGGGAGAGGAGACCCAGTACTTC

J gene: TRBJ1-4
V gene: TRBV4-2
D gene: NA
clone size: NA
CDR3 protein: CASSQDSGGDEKLFF
CDR3 DNA: TGTGCCAGCAGCCAAGATAGCGGGGGGGATGAAAAACTGTTTTTT

J gene: TRBJ1-2
V gene: TRBV10-2
D gene: TRBD1
clone size: NA
CDR3 protein: CASSRDRDGYTF
CDR3 DNA: TGCGCCAGCAGCCGGGACAGGGACGGCTACACCTTC

J gene: TRBJ1-6
V gene: TRBV7-2
D gene: TRBD1
clone size: once
CDR3 protein: CASSEQGSNSPLHF
CDR3 DNA: TGTGCCAGCAGCGAACAGGGGAGTAATTCACCCCTCCACTTT

J gene: TRBJ2-7
V gene: TRBV12-2
D gene: NA
clone size: NA
CDR3 protein: CARGGQGLYEQYF
CDR3 DNA: TGTGCAAGGGGAGGACAGGGATTGTACGAGCAGTACTTC

J gene: TRBJ2-7
V gene: TRBV18
D gene: TRBD1
clone size: NA
CDR3 protein: CASAGQGRIASSYEQYF
CDR3 DNA: TGTGCCAGCGCAGGACAGGGCCGTATAGCGAGCTCCTACGAGCAGTACTTC

J gene: TRBJ2-5
V gene: TRBV6-5
D gene: NA
clone size: NA
CDR3 protein: CASTSTYQETQYF
CDR3 DNA: TGTGCCAGCACCTCTACCTACCAAGAGACCCAGTACTTC

J gene: TRBJ1-2
V gene: TRBV2
D gene: NA
clone size: NA
CDR3 protein: CASSEGGSPYGYTF
CDR3 DNA: TGTGCCAGCAGTGAAGGCGGCAGTCCCTATGGCTACACCTTC

J gene: TRBJ2-1
V gene: TRBV4-3
D gene: TRBD1
clone size: NA
CDR3 protein: CASSQAGTGEGEQFF
CDR3 DNA: TGCGCCAGCAGCCAGGCCGGGACAGGGGAGGGTGAGCAGTTCTTC

J gene: TRBJ2-2
V gene: TRBV19
D gene: TRBD1
clone size: NA
CDR3 protein: CASSRDRGLTGELFF
CDR3 DNA: TGTGCCAGTAGCCGGGACAGGGGACTCACCGGGGAGCTGTTTTTT

J gene: TRBJ2-1
V gene: TRBV19
D gene: NA
clone size: NA
CDR3 protein: CASSLGLLYNEQFF
CDR3 DNA: TGTGCCAGTAGTCTGGGACTGTTATACAATGAGCAGTTCTTC

J gene: TRBJ2-1
V gene: TRBV20-1
D gene: TRBD1
clone size: NA
CDR3 protein: CSASGGQGISSYNEQFF
CDR3 DNA: TGCAGTGCTAGTGGGGGACAGGGGATTAGCTCCTACAATGAGCAGTTCTTC

J gene: TRBJ2-5
V gene: TRBV4-2
D gene: NA
clone size: NA
CDR3 protein: CASSRDGGGGETQYF
CDR3 DNA: TGTGCCAGCAGCCGCGACGGGGGAGGAGGAGAGACCCAGTACTTC

J gene: TRBJ2-7
V gene: TRBV27
D gene: TRBD1
clone size: NA
CDR3 protein: CASSPWDRGFDEQYF
CDR3 DNA: TGTGCCAGCAGTCCTTGGGACAGGGGGTTTGACGAGCAGTACTTC

J gene: TRBJ2-7
V gene: TRBV5-6
D gene: NA
clone size: NA
CDR3 protein: CASSQLRDEQYF
CDR3 DNA: TGTGCCAGCAGCCAACTCAGGGACGAGCAGTACTTC

J gene: TRBJ2-7
V gene: TRBV14
D gene: NA
clone size: NA
CDR3 protein: CASSQQVSEQYF
CDR3 DNA: TGTGCCAGCAGCCAACAGGTTAGCGAGCAGTACTTC